This T cell receptor beta chain originates from a study of Graves' ophthalmopathy and Graves' hyperthyroidism. Regarding the study as a whole: Most expanded clonotypes in thyroid above 0.001 frequency also showed up in blood.

This clonotype was detected many times. Antigen specificity is unknown. RNA transcripts served as template for amplifying TCR beta CDR3 sequences. After a first-round RT-PCR with HTBI primers, a second-round multiplex PCR was run. From the multiplex PCR reads, TCRdb called clonotypes with MiXCR, one entry per CDR3 protein. This table holds about 640,000 distinct CDR3 sequences, more than 40% found once. This TCR came from an adult man with Graves' ophthalmopathy. The specimen sequenced was peripheral blood.

CDR3 DNA: TGTGCCAGCAGAGGCCCCGAGGGTGAAGCTTTCTTT. It translates to CASRGPEGEAFF. The chain has TRBV7-3 and TRBJ1-1; D ambiguous. The CDR3 loop spans 12 amino acids. CDR1 SGHTA and CDR2 FQGTGA come from the germline V gene. V lost 6 bases to trimming and J lost 7 bases, with 12 bases between them.